Listed here are 10 T cell receptor beta chains from one sample, sequenced in a study of shared clonotypes between healthy human individuals. The protocol was immunoSEQ multiplex PCR, while the TCRdb copy is restricted to in-frame clones and leaves out a portion. The sample lists around 1.4 million clones; approximately 98.5% were seen once. The sequenced sample was naive CD4+ T cells sorted from blood. Sample subset: CD45RA+ positively selected. The receptors originated from a man aged 30 to 45 in good health.

This chain connects TRBV11-3 to TRBJ2-7, with D tentatively TRBD1 (5 bases). Germline CDR1 SGHNT, CDR2 YENEEA. Trimming left V 5 bases short and J 3 bases short, with 11 bases between. The CDR3 has 13 residues. The CDR3, as DNA: TGTGCCAGCAGCATCCGGACAAACTACGAGCAGTACTTC. Its translation is CASSIRTNYEQYF.

CDR3 in amino acids: CASSKPWGVSNTGELFF. The CDR3 DNA follows: TGTGCCAGCAGCAAACCCTGGGGAGTCTCGAACACCGGGGAGCTGTTTTTT. The rearrangement links TRBV21-1 to TRBJ2-2; the table gives TRBD2 as D, unverified against the DNA. TRBV21-1 is shown as a pseudogene. CDR3 length: 17 residues.

V and J are TRBV27 and TRBJ2-3; a weak D match, TRBD2 (5 bases). Trimming removed 3 bases from V and 6 bases from J, with 10 bases in between. The CDR3 totals 13 residues. Germline CDR1 and CDR2: MNHEY and SMNVEV (reference sequence). In DNA form, the CDR3 reads TGTGCCAGCAGTTTTCGGACTGAGGATACGCAGTATTTT. Residues: CASSFRTEDTQYF.

This chain uses TRBV28 with TRBJ2-7, with TRBD1 matching 7 bases. The junction had 10 bases not matched to a gene; V was cut back by 4 bases and J by 1 base. The CDR3 length is 16 residues. Germline V gives CDR1 MDHEN, CDR2 SYDVKM. The CDR3 protein is CASSSWGQTQSYEQYF. In nucleotides, the CDR3 is TGTGCCAGCAGTTCCTGGGGACAGACCCAATCCTACGAGCAGTACTTC. The complete variable domain, with remaining parts taken from reference TRBV28 and TRBJ2-7, reads DVKVTQSSRYLVKRTGEKVFLECVQDMDHENMFWYRQDPGLGLRLIYFSYDVKMKEKGDIPEGYSVSREKKERFSLILESASTNQTSMYLCASSSWGQTQSYEQYFGPGTRLTVT.

The rearrangement joins TRBV19 to TRBJ2-7, with TRBD1 matching 8 bases. Germline loops: CDR1 LNHDA, CDR2 SQIVND (reference sequence). J lost 3 bases, V lost 4 bases, and 5 bases had no gene match. The CDR3 totals 14 residues. DNA of the CDR3: TGTGCCAGTAGTACACCGGGACAGGTCTACGAGCAGTACTTC. It specifies CASSTPGQVYEQYF.

The chain joins TRBV5-1 to TRBJ2-3; 12 bases map to TRBD2. Losses at the gene ends were 4 bases for V and 2 bases for J; bases not matched to a gene: 5. CDR1 SGHRS and CDR2 YFSETQ come from the germline V gene. The CDR3 has 16 amino acids. For the CDR3, the DNA is TGCGCCAGCAGCCCGGGGACTAGCGGGTACACAGATACGCAGTATTTT. Protein sequence: CASSPGTSGYTDTQYF.

V usage is TRBV7-9 and J usage is TRBJ1-2; D might be TRBD1 (6 bases). The CDR3 sequence is 12 residues long. The germline CDR1 and CDR2 sequences are SEHNR and FQNEAQ (reference sequence). V was clipped by 3 bases and J by 8 bases, with 10 bases between them. This CDR3 is CASSLHGGGYTF. The CDR3 nucleotides read TGTGCCAGCAGCTTGCATGGGGGCGGCTACACCTTC.

This chain connects TRBV5-5 to TRBJ2-2, with D possibly TRBD1 on 6 matching bases. The CDR3 totals 15 residues. Germline lookup yields CDR1 SGHKS and CDR2 YYEKEE (reference sequence). V lost 5 bases, J lost 6 bases, and 17 bases lay in between. The DNA for the CDR3 is TGTGCCAGCAGGTGGACAGTGTTTGGTGCCGGGGAGCTGTTTTTT. This sequence encodes CASRWTVFGAGELFF.

Written as DNA, the CDR3 is TGTGCCACCAGCAGGCCAGGGGCATTTAATGAAAAACTGTTTTTT. This encodes CATSRPGAFNEKLFF. The chain couples TRBV15 to TRBJ1-4, with a weak D call TRBD1 (6 bases). Germline V gene lookup returns CDR1 LNHNV and CDR2 YYDKDF (reference sequence). CDR3 length equals 15 residues. V lost 3 bases, J lost 4 bases, and 12 bases lay in between.

This clone was recorded only once. The rearrangement uses TRBV11-2 and TRBJ2-7, with a tentative D call TRBD2 (5 bases). Germline CDR1 is SGHAT and CDR2 is FQNNGV. Trimming took off 7 bases at V and 6 bases at J, with 16 bases between the two ends. This CDR3 has 13 residues. CDR3 loop: CASTLGSGSEQYF. The CDR3 nucleotides are TGTGCCAGCACCCTGGGATCGGGAAGCGAGCAGTACTTC.